This T cell receptor (beta chain) emerged from a study of blood T cell repertoires in COVID-19. Profiling relied on immunoSEQ multiplex PCR, and the TCRdb table lists in-frame clones only, not all of them. Of a few hundred thousand clones in the sample, 90% were seen once. The CDR3 covers 15 residues. V was cut by 11 bases and J by 7 bases, with 26 bases left in between. Per the germline V gene, CDR1 is LNHNV and CDR2 is YYDKDF (reference sequence). The TCR was taken from an older woman with COVID-19, enrolled during active disease. The chain couples TRBV15 to TRBJ1-2; a weak D match, TRBD1 (6 bases). The sample was peripheral blood. CDR3 in amino acids: CAAGERTAGSSGYTF. The CDR3 DNA follows: TGTGCCGCCGGAGAAAGGACAGCGGGGAGCTCTGGCTACACCTTC.